This T cell receptor beta chain was recorded in a study of blood T cells in healthy people across ages (dated by TCRdb to between 2014 and 2017). Broadly, across the study: In model experiments, template switching captured roughly one uniquely barcoded TCR beta cDNA molecule for every two T cells. The study measured age-related changes in TCR beta repertoire diversity using deep sequencing normalized with unique cDNA molecular identifiers. The donors were divided into four age groups: young (average around 16 years), middle-aged (about 39), aged (approximately 62) and long-lived (about 79). To avoid experimental bias, donors of different ages were distributed randomly across sequencing lanes. Using the same blood draw, the study looked at two additional independent replicas of 1 million unique cDNA reads for two donors, one aged 18 to 30 and the other aged 80 or older. Findings and caveats that apply to the study as a whole: Since profiling was done on bulk unsorted PBMCs, naive and antigen-experienced compartments could not be conclusively compared. Compared with the aged group, more naive CD4+ T cells, fewer expanded clones and increased TCR diversity were shown by the long-lived group, suggesting age selection. Observed TCR beta diversity per million T cells fell roughly linearly with age, and a significant reduction was already apparent by age around 44. Observed TCR beta diversity correlated strongly with the percentage of naive T cells measured by flow cytometry. The CMV infection status of donors was not known, potentially confounding age-related changes in expanded clonotypes. Estimates of total diversity from one million sequenced T cells were regarded as lower bounds and underestimates.

Its CDR3 holds 16 amino acids, cysteine through phenylalanine. This entry keeps only the CDR3 DNA: 48 bases, framed from base 1. The germline V gene provides CDR1 MGHRA and CDR2 YSYEKL. V was cut back by 1 base and J by 0 bases, leaving a gap of 12 bases between them. Donors were a few dozen systemically healthy Caucasian individuals from Russia aged roughly 6 to 90 years. Roughly 9.5 milliliters of peripheral blood were drawn from each donor into EDTA-treated Vacutainer tubes. Ficoll-Paque density-gradient centrifugation was used to isolate PBMCs, with at least 6.5 million obtained per sample. Trizol reagent was used to extract total RNA from PBMCs, with at least 6 micrograms per sample. The percentages of naive CD45RAhigh/CD27high T cells were determined by flow cytometry on a PBMC aliquot from every donor. Library preparation was by 5' RACE. The data were produced on an Illumina HiSeq 2500. The second PCR ran for roughly 7 to 12 cycles and used a J-beta primer mix along with a sample-barcoded 5' primer. Each TCR beta cDNA molecule received a unique molecular identifier from a template-switch 5' adaptor carrying 12 random nucleotides. Each sample yielded at least 3 million CDR3-containing paired-end reads. First-strand cDNA synthesis was performed from all RNA using the Mint cDNA synthesis kit, with priming by a TRBC-specific oligonucleotide. After uracil-DNA glycosylase treatment, a first 18-cycle PCR used universal primers M1SS and BC2_uni_R on all cDNA. The authors processed their data as follows. Each sample was normalized by randomly selecting 1 million high-quality reads, each carrying a distinct molecular identifier. Instead of being binned into consensus sequences, reads that shared molecular identifiers were thrown out. MiTCR, with a Q25 quality threshold and the strictest error-elimination algorithm, was used for CDR3 identification, clonotype clustering and error correction. Lower-bound total TCR beta diversity was estimated with a nonparametric unseen species model using Euler transformation. TCRdb passed the public sequencing reads through fastp at Q25 and MiXCR, retaining productive beta sequences. Identical CDR3 protein sequences are pooled into one entry, listed with their most common genes and DNA. The V and J calls and clone size come from TCRdb's table, not from the authors' own analysis. This sample is represented by 600,000 to 800,000 distinct CDR3 sequences; over 40% of them were singletons. 13% of the sample belongs to the ten largest clones.

To note about this clonotype: The target of this receptor is not known. The record has no base qualities; no much larger clone is one base away.

This clonotype was sampled from a woman over 75 in good health. Rearrangement joined TRBV4-1 to TRBJ1-2, with a tentative D gene TRBD1 over 6 matching bases. Sequenced material: blood. This receptor carries the CDR3 CASSQAKGGSNYGYTF. The DNA sequence follows: TGCGCCAGCAGCCAAGCAAAAGGGGGATCTAACTATGGCTACACCTTC.